Given below is one T cell receptor (beta chain) in context. This clonotype was detected a few times. This clone's antigen is unknown. There are no base qualities to consult, and no much larger clone falls within one base. The sample's treatment or condition label, in plain terms: live attenuated yellow fever vaccine strain. PBMCs were isolated from peripheral blood using a standard Ficoll-Paque protocol. CD4 and CD8 T-cell fractions were isolated with Dynabeads CD4 and CD8 positive selection kits. RNA was extracted with TriZol from bulk PBMCs, CD4 and CD8 fractions, and dextramer-positive and dextramer-negative fractions. This entry comes from a study of T cells after yellow fever vaccination (dated by TCRdb to the late 2010s). Looking at the study overall: The SMART-Seq v4 Ultra Low Input RNA kit was used to prepare libraries from fractions with low cell numbers. Bulk TCR alpha and beta repertoires were sequenced longitudinally to track T-cell clones before and after primary and booster YFV17D yellow fever vaccination. Blood samples were taken at several timepoints before and after primary and secondary immunization, and bulk PBMC replicates and cell subsets were isolated. The cohort comprised two healthy male donors, one aged 18 to 29 and one aged 30 to 40 years. Overall results and qualifications from the work: Because the study included only two donors, the extent to which the findings can be generalized is limited. Most clones expanded after primary vaccination (around 96% of CD4 and about 85% of CD8) were re-detected after the booster, suggesting that broad memory maintenance occurred. The secondary T-cell response was found to be weaker but faster than the primary response, with a peak reached on day 5 rather than on day 15. Because abundant contaminating clonotypes from the bulk population could be contained in FACS-sorted repertoires, computational filtering was required. A small share of clonotypes occurred in both CD4 and CD8 compartments, likely arising from convergent recombination.

Sequencing was carried out with an Illumina NovaSeq 6000. TCR cDNA was synthesized by 5'RACE template switching, through which a universal primer site and unique molecular identifiers were introduced. cDNA synthesis was primed from both the TCR alpha and TCR beta constant segments. Two PCR steps were used to amplify libraries, with sample barcodes and sequencing adapters being added in the second step. Libraries were sequenced on Illumina HiSeq 2500 (2x100 bp) or NovaSeq (2x150 bp). The source study handled its data this way. MIGEC handled demultiplexing of reads and collapsing into UMI consensus sequences, while MiXCR performed V(D)J alignment. Vaccine-responding clonotypes were defined with edgeR using replicate PBMC samples, requiring FDR below 0.01 and a log2 fold change above 5 up to day 15. CD4 or CD8 identity was assigned to each bulk clonotype according to whether the clonotype was present at higher abundance in the sequenced CD4 repertoire or the sequenced CD8 repertoire. TCRdb reprocessed the public reads (quality trimming at Q25 with fastp, clone calling with MiXCR) and kept in-frame beta chains. CDR3 protein sequences are deduplicated, and each keeps its most common genes and DNA. TCRdb, not the original authors, processed these V and J calls. The sample table shows some 170,000 distinct CDR3 sequences, and around 9.7% are seen once. Together, the top ten hold roughly 33% of the sample.

In the germline V gene, CDR1 corresponds to MNHEY and CDR2 to SVGAGI. V loses 0 bases, J loses 2 bases, and the germline ends lie 13 bases apart. The CDR3 spans 16 residues, from the cysteine through the phenylalanine. Here the CDR3 DNA is all that survives: 48 bases in frame from base 1. Sequenced material: CD8+ T cells sorted from PBMCs, taken 45 days after the yellow fever booster vaccination. The sequence was collected from a man aged 18 to 29 who received the YFV17D yellow fever vaccine. Rearrangement joined TRBV6-5 to TRBJ1-2, with the D gene uncertain. The CDR3: CASSYSMAASNYGYTF. Here is the DNA: TGTGCCAGCAGTTACTCGATGGCCGCCTCGAACTATGGCTACACCTTC.